The 2 T cell receptor beta chains below come from one sample, sequenced in a study of cytomegalovirus exposure and HLA in healthy donors. PCR was performed using 60 Vbeta and 13 Jbeta primers. Generated by immunoSEQ multiplex PCR, the TCRdb table keeps only in-frame clones and is missing some. The table lists 200,000 to 250,000 clones. Sequencing was done on a sample of PBMCs. These TCRs come from a woman aged 25 to 39 in good health and CMV-seropositive.

The J gene is TRBJ2-3, the V gene TRBV27; 12 bases align to TRBD2. Trimming removed 7 bases from V and 3 bases from J; junction bases left unmatched: 14. Germline V gene data show CDR1 as MNHEY and CDR2 as SMNVEV (reference sequence). The CDR3 runs to 18 residues. The CDR3 protein is CASNTLAGGAGGTDTQYF. The DNA of the CDR3 is TGTGCCAGCAACACACTAGCGGGAGGAGCGGGGGGGACAGATACGCAGTATTTT.

The chain carries TRBV6-1 and TRBJ1-2; D is ambiguous. This CDR3 has 12 amino acids. Germline V gene sequence: CDR1 MNHNS, CDR2 SASEGT. The V gene lost 7 bases and the J gene lost 4 bases, with 10 bases spanning the gap. The CDR3 protein is CASTRGVYGYTF. The CDR3, as DNA: TGTGCCAGCACTCGCGGGGTCTATGGCTACACCTTC.